This T cell receptor beta chain was found in a study of beta chain features in type 1 diabetes. The single heparinised draw taken from each donor contained approximately 100 mL of blood on average. The authors reverse transcribed all of the isolated RNA, so sequencing captured expressed TCRB transcripts. Method: immunoSEQ multiplex PCR; TCRdb's copy keeps in-frame clones and lacks some. The sample yields 200,000 to 250,000 clones, around 13% seen once. This clone was seen a handful of times. Antigen specificity is unknown. Study-level results: TCRB CDR3 length was moderately but significantly reduced in all four CD4+ subsets of Type 1 diabetes patients. Among type 1 diabetes patients, VDJ junctions had fewer insertions and more deletions.

The clonotype was recovered from a man aged 25 to 40 with type 1 diabetes. Sequencing input: naive CD4+ T cells from blood.

The DNA of the CDR3 is TGTGCCAGCAGCTACCCTAGCGGGAGCTCCTACGAGCAGTACTTC. This codes for CASSYPSGSSYEQYF. The gene calls are TRBV5-6 and TRBJ2-7; 10 bases map to TRBD2. Per the germline V gene, CDR1 is SGHDT and CDR2 is YYEEEE. The CDR3 is made up of 15 amino acids. V shed 3 bases, J shed 0 bases, and the junction held 3 bases outside the gene matches.